Given below is one T cell receptor beta chain in context. Assay: immunoSEQ multiplex PCR; the TCRdb copy retains only in-frame clones and omits some. Of tens of thousands of clones listed, about 82% were seen once; the top ten hold about 22%. The source of the sample is a study of OX40 agonist ivuxolimab in advanced cancers. The CDR3 runs to 15 residues. Germline V gene lookup returns CDR1 SNHLY and CDR2 FYNNEI. The V gene lost 7 bases and the J gene lost 5 bases, with 19 bases spanning the gap. The chain employs TRBV2 and TRBJ2-3; no clear D gene. Source: CD4+ or CD8+ T cells sorted from blood, taken in a trial of the OX40 agonist ivuxolimab. This receptor was taken from an adult with an advanced solid tumor such as melanoma, head and neck, liver or kidney cancer. The CDR3 sequence: CASTPTIGVGDTQYF. In DNA form, the CDR3 reads TGTGCCAGCACCCCCACCATTGGGGTCGGAGATACGCAGTATTTT.